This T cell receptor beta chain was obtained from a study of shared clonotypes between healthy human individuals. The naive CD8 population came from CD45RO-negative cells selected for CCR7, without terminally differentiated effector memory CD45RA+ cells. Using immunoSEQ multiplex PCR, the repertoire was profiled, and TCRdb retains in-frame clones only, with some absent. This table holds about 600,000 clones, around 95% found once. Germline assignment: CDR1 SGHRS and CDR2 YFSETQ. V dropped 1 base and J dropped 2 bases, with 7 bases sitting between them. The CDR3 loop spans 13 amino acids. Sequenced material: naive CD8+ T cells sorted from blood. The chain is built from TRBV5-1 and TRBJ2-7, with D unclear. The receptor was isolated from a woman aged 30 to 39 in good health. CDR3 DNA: TGCGCCAGCAGCTTGTCCCCCACCTACGAGCAGTACTTC. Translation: CASSLSPTYEQYF.